The entry that follows covers one TCR beta chain sequence. What it binds is not known. These data belong to a study of cytomegalovirus exposure and HLA in healthy donors. General study points: According to a later analysis, donors in an Asian-associated ancestry cluster reportedly had fewer N-insertions than the roughly 670-donor mean.

13 Jbeta primers and 60 Vbeta primers were used for the PCR. Using immunoSEQ multiplex PCR, the repertoire was profiled, and TCRdb retains in-frame clones only, with some absent. Here the sample spans some 130,000 clones, around three quarters being singletons. The CDR3 extends over 13 amino acids. Germline lookup yields CDR1 GTSNPN and CDR2 SVGIG (reference sequence). V was trimmed by 5 bases and J by 2 bases, leaving 11 bases between them. This chain uses TRBV30 with TRBJ2-3; possible D gene TRBD2, 6 bases. The receptor was derived from a man aged 40-50 years in good health and CMV-seronegative. What was sequenced was PBMCs. As DNA, the CDR3 is TGTGCCTGGGTGCCGGGAGCCACAGATACGCAGTATTTT. Its protein is CAWVPGATDTQYF.